This T cell receptor beta chain appears in the sequencing data of a study of cytomegalovirus exposure and HLA in healthy donors. Study-wide background: The roughly 670 first-cohort repertoires and the approximately 110 validation repertoires shared the same platform, a later analysis reported. Points from the study as a whole: Some TCR beta chains (about 170 of them) were listed as cytomegalovirus-associated. Both high specificity and high sensitivity reportedly marked the classifier's diagnosis of cytomegalovirus status.

Remarks on this clone: The antigen is not known. Relative to the germline gene, one junction end is altered; a read error may explain this.

Germline V gene data show CDR1 as KGHSH and CDR2 as LQKENI. This CDR3 has 13 amino acids. The assay was immunoSEQ multiplex PCR, and TCRdb's table has in-frame clones only and misses some. The sample lists about 57,000 clones, more than 80% occurring once. The TCR originated in a woman aged 18-29 years in good health and CMV-seronegative. The sequenced sample was PBMCs. This chain uses TRBV18 with TRBJ2-1; TRBD2 matches at 8 bases. The CDR3 region is CASSPLADNEQFF. In nucleotides, the CDR3 is TGTGCCAGCTCGCCACTAGCGGACAATGAGCAGTTCTTC.